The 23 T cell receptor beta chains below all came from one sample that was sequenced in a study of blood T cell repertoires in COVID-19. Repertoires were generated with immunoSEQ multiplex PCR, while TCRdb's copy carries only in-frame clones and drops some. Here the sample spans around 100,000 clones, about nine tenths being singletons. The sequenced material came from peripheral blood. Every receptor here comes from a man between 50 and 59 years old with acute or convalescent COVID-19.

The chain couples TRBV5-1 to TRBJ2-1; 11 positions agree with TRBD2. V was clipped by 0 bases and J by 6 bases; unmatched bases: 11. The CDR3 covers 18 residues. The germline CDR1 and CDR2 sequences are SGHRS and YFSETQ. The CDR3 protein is CASSLGGLAGGPGNEQFF. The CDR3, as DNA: TGCGCCAGCAGCTTGGGGGGGTTAGCGGGAGGGCCGGGCAATGAGCAGTTCTTC.

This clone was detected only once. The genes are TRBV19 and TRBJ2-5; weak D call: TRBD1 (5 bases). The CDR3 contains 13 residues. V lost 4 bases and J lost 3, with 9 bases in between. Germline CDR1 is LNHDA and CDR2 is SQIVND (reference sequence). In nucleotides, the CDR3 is TGTGCCAGTAGTAGACAGAGAAAAGAGACCCAGTACTTC. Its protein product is CASSRQRKETQYF. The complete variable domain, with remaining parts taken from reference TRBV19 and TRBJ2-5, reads DGGITQSPKYLFRKEGQNVTLSCEQNLNHDAMYWYRQDPGQGLRLIYYSQIVNDFQKGDIAEGYSVSREKKESFPLTVTSAQKNPTAFYLCASSRQRKETQYFGPGTRLLVL.

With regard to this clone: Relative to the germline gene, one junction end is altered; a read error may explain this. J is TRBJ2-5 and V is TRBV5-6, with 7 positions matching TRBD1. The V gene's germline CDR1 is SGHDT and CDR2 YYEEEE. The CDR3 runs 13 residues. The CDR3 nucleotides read TGTGCCAGCAGATCCATTCCAGGGGGTACCCGGGACTTC. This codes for CASRSIPGGTRDF.

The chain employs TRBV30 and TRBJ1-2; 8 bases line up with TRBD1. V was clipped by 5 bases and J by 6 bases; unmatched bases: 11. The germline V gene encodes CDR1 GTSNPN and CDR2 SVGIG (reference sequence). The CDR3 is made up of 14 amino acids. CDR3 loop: CAWGRTGRGNGYTF. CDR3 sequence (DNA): TGTGCCTGGGGCCGGACAGGGAGGGGGAATGGCTACACCTTC.

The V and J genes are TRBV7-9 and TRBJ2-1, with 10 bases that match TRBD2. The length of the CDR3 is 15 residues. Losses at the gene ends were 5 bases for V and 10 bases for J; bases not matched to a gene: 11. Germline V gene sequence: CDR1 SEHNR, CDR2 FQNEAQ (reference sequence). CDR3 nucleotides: TGTGCCAGCAGCCCGCTTTCCGGGACTAGCGCCGAGCAGTTCTTC. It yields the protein CASSPLSGTSAEQFF.

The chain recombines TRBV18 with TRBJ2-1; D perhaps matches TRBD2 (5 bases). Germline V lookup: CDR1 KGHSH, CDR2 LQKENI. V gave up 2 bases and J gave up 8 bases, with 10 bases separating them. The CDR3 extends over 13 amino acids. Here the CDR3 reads CASSPGSRDEQFF. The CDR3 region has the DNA TGTGCCAGCTCACCAGGGAGCCGCGATGAGCAGTTCTTC.

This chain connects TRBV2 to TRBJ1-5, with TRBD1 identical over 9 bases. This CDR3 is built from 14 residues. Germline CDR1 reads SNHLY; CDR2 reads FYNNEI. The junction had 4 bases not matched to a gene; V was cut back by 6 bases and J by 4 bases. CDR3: CASRRGQGNQPQHF. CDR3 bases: TGTGCCAGCAGGCGGGGACAGGGAAATCAGCCCCAGCATTTT.

CDR3: CATREGGANTGELFF. CDR3 coding DNA: TGTGCCACCAGAGAGGGCGGGGCGAACACCGGGGAGCTGTTTTTT. The V gene is TRBV24-1, the J gene TRBJ2-2, with D tentatively TRBD2 (6 bases). The CDR3 spans 15 residues. The germline V and J ends were trimmed by 7 bases and 0 bases, with 11 bases remaining between them. Looked up from germline, CDR1 is KGHDR and CDR2 is SFDVKD.

The CDR3 loop is CASSYLPEGDTIYF. Written as DNA, the CDR3 is TGTGCCAGCAGTTACCTTCCCGAGGGGGACACCATATATTTT. This chain joins TRBV6-5 and TRBJ1-3; D perhaps matches TRBD1 (6 bases). CDR3 length: 14 residues. Trimming took off 2 bases at V and 8 bases at J, with 13 bases between the two ends. Germline V lookup: CDR1 MNHEY, CDR2 SVGAGI.

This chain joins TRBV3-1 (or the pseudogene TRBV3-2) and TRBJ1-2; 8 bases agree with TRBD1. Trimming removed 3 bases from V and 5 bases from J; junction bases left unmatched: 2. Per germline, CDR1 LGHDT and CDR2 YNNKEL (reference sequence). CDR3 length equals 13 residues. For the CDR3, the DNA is TGTGCCAGCAGCCAGGGGGACAGGTATGGCTACACCTTC. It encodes CASSQGDRYGYTF.

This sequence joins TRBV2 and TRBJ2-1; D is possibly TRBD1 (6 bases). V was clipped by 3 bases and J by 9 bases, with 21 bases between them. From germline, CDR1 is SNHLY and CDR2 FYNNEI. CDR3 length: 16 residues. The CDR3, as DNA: TGTGCCAGCAGTGACAACCGGGACATCAAGCGTACTGAGCAGTTCTTC. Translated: CASSDNRDIKRTEQFF. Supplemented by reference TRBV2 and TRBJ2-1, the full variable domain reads EPEVTQTPSHQVTQMGQEVILRCVPISNHLYFYWYRQILGQKVEFLVSFYNNEISEKSEIFDDQFSVERPDGSNFTLKIRSTKLEDSAMYFCASSDNRDIKRTEQFFGPGTRLTVL.

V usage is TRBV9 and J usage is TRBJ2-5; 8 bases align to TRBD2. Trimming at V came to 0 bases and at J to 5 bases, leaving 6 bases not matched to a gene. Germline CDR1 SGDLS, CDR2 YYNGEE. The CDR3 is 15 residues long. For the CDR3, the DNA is TGTGCCAGCAGCGTAGCGAGCGGGAGTTATGAGACCCAGTACTTC. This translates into CASSVASGSYETQYF.

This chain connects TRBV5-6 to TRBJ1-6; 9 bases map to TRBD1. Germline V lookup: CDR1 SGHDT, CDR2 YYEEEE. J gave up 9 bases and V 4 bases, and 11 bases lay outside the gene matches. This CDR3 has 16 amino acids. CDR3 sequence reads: CASSRYTGQGGSPLHF. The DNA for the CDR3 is TGTGCCAGCAGCCGTTATACGGGACAGGGTGGTTCACCCCTCCACTTT.

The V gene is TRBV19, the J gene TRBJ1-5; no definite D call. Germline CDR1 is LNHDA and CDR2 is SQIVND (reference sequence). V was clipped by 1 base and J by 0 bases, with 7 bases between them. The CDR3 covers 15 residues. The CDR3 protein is CASSIGVLSNQPQHF. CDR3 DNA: TGTGCCAGTAGTATAGGAGTCCTTAGCAATCAGCCCCAGCATTTT.

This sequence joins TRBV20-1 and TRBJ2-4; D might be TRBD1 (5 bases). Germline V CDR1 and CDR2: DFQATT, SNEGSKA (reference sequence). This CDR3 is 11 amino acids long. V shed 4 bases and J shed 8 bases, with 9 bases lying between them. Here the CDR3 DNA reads TGCAGTGCTACGCCAGGGCACATTCAGTACTTC. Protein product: CSATPGHIQYF.

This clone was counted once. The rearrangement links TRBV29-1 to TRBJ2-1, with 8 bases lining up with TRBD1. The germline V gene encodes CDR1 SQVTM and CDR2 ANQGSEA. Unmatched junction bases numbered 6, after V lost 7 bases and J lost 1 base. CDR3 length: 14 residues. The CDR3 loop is CSALQGASYNEQFF. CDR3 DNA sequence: TGCAGCGCTCTTCAGGGGGCATCCTACAATGAGCAGTTCTTC.

The CDR3: CASSSLAGDGNIQYF. The DNA of the CDR3 is TGTGCCAGCAGCTCACTAGCGGGAGATGGAAACATTCAGTACTTC. The V gene is TRBV5-6, the J gene TRBJ2-4; 11 bases match TRBD2. Germline V gene data show CDR1 as SGHDT and CDR2 as YYEEEE. This CDR3 contains 15 residues. V lost 3 bases to trimming and J lost 6 bases; unmatched junction nucleotides: 5.

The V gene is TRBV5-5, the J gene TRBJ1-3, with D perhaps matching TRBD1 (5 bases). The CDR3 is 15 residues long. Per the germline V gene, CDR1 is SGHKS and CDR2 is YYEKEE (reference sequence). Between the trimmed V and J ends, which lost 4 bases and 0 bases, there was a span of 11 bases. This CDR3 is CASSGATHSGNTIYF. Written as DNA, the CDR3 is TGTGCCAGCAGCGGGGCTACCCACTCTGGAAACACCATATATTTT. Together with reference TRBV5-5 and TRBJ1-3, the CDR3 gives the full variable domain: DAGVTQSPTHLIKTRGQQVTLRCSPISGHKSVSWYQQVLGQGPQFIFQYYEKEERGRGNFPDRFSARQFPNYSSELNVNALLLGDSALYLCASSGATHSGNTIYFGEGSWLTVV.

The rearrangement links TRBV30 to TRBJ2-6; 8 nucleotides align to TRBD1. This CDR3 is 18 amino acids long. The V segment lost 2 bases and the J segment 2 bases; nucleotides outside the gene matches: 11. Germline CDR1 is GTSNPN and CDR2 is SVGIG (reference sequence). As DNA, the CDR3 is TGTGCCTGGAGTTACGAAGGGACAGGTCGGGCTGGGGCCAACGTCCTGACTTTC. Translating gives CAWSYEGTGRAGANVLTF.

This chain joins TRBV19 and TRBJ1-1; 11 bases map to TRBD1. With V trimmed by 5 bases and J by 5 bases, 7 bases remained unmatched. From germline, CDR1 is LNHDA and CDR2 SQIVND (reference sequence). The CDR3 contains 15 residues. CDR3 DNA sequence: TGTGCCAGTAGTGGCTGGACAGGGGGCGCGACTGAAGCTTTCTTT. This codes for CASSGWTGGATEAFF. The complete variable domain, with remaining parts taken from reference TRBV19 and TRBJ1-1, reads DGGITQSPKYLFRKEGQNVTLSCEQNLNHDAMYWYRQDPGQGLRLIYYSQIVNDFQKGDIAEGYSVSREKKESFPLTVTSAQKNPTAFYLCASSGWTGGATEAFFGQGTRLTVV.

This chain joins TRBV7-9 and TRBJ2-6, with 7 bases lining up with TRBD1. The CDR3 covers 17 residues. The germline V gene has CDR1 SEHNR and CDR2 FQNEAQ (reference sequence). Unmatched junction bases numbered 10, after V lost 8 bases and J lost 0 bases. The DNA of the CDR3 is TGTGCCAGCTCAGGTTGGGACAGCCACTCTGGGGCCAACGTCCTGACTTTC. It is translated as CASSGWDSHSGANVLTF.

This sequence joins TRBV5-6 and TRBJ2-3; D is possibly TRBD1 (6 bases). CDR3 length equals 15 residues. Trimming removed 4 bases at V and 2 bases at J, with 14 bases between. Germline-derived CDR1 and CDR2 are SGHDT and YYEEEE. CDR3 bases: TGTGCCAGCAGCCCAGGGGTCTCCCACACAGATACGCAGTATTTT. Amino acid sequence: CASSPGVSHTDTQYF.

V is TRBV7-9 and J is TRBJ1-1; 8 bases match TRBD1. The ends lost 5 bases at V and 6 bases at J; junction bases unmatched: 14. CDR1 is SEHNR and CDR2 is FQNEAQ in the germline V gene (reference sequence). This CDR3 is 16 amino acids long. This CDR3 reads CASSPQGQGTIAEAFF. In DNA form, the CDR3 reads TGTGCCAGCAGCCCACAAGGACAGGGAACCATCGCTGAAGCTTTCTTT. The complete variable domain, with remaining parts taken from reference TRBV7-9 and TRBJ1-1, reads DTGVSQNPRHKITKRGQNVTFRCDPISEHNRLYWYRQTLGQGPEFLTYFQNEAQLEKSRLLSDRFSAERPKGSFSTLEIQRTEQGDSAMYLCASSPQGQGTIAEAFFGQGTRLTVV.